Each of the 9 T cell receptor beta chains below was sequenced from the same sample in a study of cytomegalovirus exposure and HLA in healthy donors. PCR primers comprised 60 Vbeta and 13 Jbeta primers. The method was immunoSEQ multiplex PCR; TCRdb's version includes in-frame clones alone and lacks a portion of them. The sample records a few hundred thousand clones, about 90% being singletons. Sequenced: PBMCs. Source of these receptors: a woman between 18 and 30 years old in good health and CMV-seronegative.

The V gene is TRBV7-9, the J gene TRBJ1-1; the D is unclear. Germline V CDR1 and CDR2: SEHNR, FQNEAQ (reference sequence). Between the trimmed V and J ends, which lost 1 base and 0 bases, there was a span of 6 bases. The CDR3 loop spans 14 amino acids. For the CDR3, the DNA is TGTGCCAGCAGCTTAGTAGCCATGAACACTGAAGCTTTCTTT. Translation: CASSLVAMNTEAFF.

This clone has more than one count but fewer than ten. The rearrangement uses TRBV2 and TRBJ2-3; the D is unclear. The CDR3 extends over 14 amino acids. Trimming shortened V by 2 bases and J by 0 bases, and 6 bases separated the two germline ends. Germline CDR1 SNHLY, CDR2 FYNNEI. The DNA for the CDR3 is TGTGCCAGCAGTGAAACTCGTAGCACAGATACGCAGTATTTT. It is translated as CASSETRSTDTQYF. Full variable domain (missing parts from reference TRBV2 and TRBJ2-3): EPEVTQTPSHQVTQMGQEVILRCVPISNHLYFYWYRQILGQKVEFLVSFYNNEISEKSEIFDDQFSVERPDGSNFTLKIRSTKLEDSAMYFCASSETRSTDTQYFGPGTRLTVL.

In DNA, the CDR3 is TGTGCCAGCCCCCCCGGGGGGGGGCAGTACGAGCAGTACTTC. Its protein is CASPPGGGQYEQYF. The chain is built from TRBV27 and TRBJ2-7; TRBD2 agrees at 8 bases. CDR3 length equals 14 residues. The germline gives CDR1 MNHEY, CDR2 SMNVEV (reference sequence). The trim removed 8 bases at V and 4 bases at J, leaving 10 bases unmatched.

This chain connects TRBV7-9 to TRBJ2-5, with 8 bases matching TRBD2. Trimming at V came to 3 bases and at J to 5 bases, leaving 8 bases not matched to a gene. Germline V gene lookup returns CDR1 SEHNR and CDR2 FQNEAQ (reference sequence). CDR3 size: 15 residues. This CDR3 is CASSFIAGPVETQYF. The CDR3 region has the DNA TGTGCCAGCAGCTTCATAGCGGGACCTGTGGAGACCCAGTACTTC.

The V gene is TRBV19, the J gene TRBJ1-3; D not resolved. The CDR3 sequence is 12 residues long. CDR1 is LNHDA, CDR2 SQIVND, per germline (reference sequence). With 8 bases removed from V and 0 bases from J, the gap between germline ends came to 5 bases. The CDR3 here is CASCSSGNTIYF. CDR3 nucleotides: TGTGCCAGTTGCAGCTCTGGAAACACCATATATTTT.

This rearrangement joins TRBV5-6 to TRBJ1-6; D is perhaps TRBD1 (5 bases). Trimming took 5 bases from V and 4 from J, leaving 13 bases between them. The CDR3 is made up of 15 amino acids. CDR1 and CDR2 from the germline V gene are SGHDT and YYEEEE. The CDR3 coding sequence is TGTGCCAGCAGACAGACAGCGTCTTATAATTCACCCCTCCACTTT. As protein: CASRQTASYNSPLHF.

The rearrangement uses TRBV14 and TRBJ1-1; D is unclear. Germline V lookup: CDR1 SGHDN, CDR2 FVKESK. V was pared by 2 bases and J by 5 bases, with 15 bases between. The CDR3 covers 15 residues. The CDR3 sequence: CASSQSGGGSTEAFF. The CDR3 DNA sequence: TGTGCCAGCAGCCAATCCGGCGGCGGGTCTACTGAAGCTTTCTTT.

J is TRBJ1-1 and V is TRBV4-1; 10 nucleotides match TRBD1. This CDR3 has 15 residues. V lost 4 bases to trimming and J lost 11 bases; unmatched junction nucleotides: 13. Germline-derived CDR1 and CDR2 are MGHRA and YSYEKL. CDR3 region: CASSRETGGEKGAFF. The CDR3 DNA sequence: TGCGCCAGCAGCCGGGAGACAGGGGGCGAGAAAGGGGCTTTCTTT.

The chain joins TRBV6-6 to TRBJ2-7, with 7 bases that match TRBD2. The germline CDR1 and CDR2 sequences are MNHNY and SVGAGI (reference sequence). V lost 6 bases to trimming and J lost 4 bases; unmatched junction nucleotides: 15. This CDR3 has 16 residues. The CDR3 DNA reads as TGTGCCAGCAGCCCCCTTGGAGCGGGGAGTTCGTACGAGCAGTACTTC. This codes for CASSPLGAGSSYEQYF.